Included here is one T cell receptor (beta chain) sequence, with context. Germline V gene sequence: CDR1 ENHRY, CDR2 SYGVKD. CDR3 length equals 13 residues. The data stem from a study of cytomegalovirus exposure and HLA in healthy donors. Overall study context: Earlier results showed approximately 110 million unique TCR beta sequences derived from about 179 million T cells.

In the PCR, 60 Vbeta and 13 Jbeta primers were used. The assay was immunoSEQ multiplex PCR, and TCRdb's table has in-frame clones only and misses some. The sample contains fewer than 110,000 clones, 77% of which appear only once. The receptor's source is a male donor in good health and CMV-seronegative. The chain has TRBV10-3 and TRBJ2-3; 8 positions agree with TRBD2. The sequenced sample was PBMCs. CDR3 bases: TGTGCGACGGCGACTAGCGATGCAGATACGCAGTATTTT. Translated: CATATSDADTQYF.